These T cell receptor beta chains were read from a single sample in a study of early T cells in non-severe SARS-CoV-2 infection. TCRdb recomputed calls from the 5' RACE reads with MiXCR, one row per CDR3 protein. Of 97,000 or so distinct CDR3 sequences listed, about 10% are singletons. The specimen was whole blood, collected at baseline. All receptors come from an adult who was a healthcare worker with PCR-confirmed SARS-CoV-2 infection or an uninfected control (not recorded which). Both conserved end residues are part of each CDR3. The listing skips clone size in some rows; elsewhere it reads once, few, many or a size class.

few,TRBJ2-1,TRBV5-1,CASSFRVGTSYNEQFF
.,TRBJ2-7,TRBV10-3,CAISWTGAIYEQYF
.,TRBJ2-3,TRBV7-8,CASSSETGGKDTQYF
many,TRBJ2-7,TRBV4-2,CASSSTVQYEQYF
few,TRBJ2-2,TRBV7-9,CASSLLALNTGELFF
few,TRBJ2-4,TRBV11-2,CASSTYRDLLAKNIQYF
.,TRBJ2-2,TRBV11-2,CATVAGVNTGELFF
many,TRBJ1-1,TRBV4-1,CASSLRSGTEAFF
few,TRBJ2-7,TRBV4-3,CASSQGRDLNYEQYF
many,TRBJ1-3,TRBV7-2,CASSLQLSGNTIYF
few,TRBJ2-7,TRBV6-6,CASSRVSYEQYF
many,TRBJ2-4,TRBV12-3/TRBV12-4,CASSSWTSGGLAKNIQYF
.,TRBJ1-1,TRBV20-1,CSAREDGIEAFF
.,TRBJ2-1,TRBV28,CASSLQQGEQFF
.,TRBJ1-1,TRBV6-5,CASSLQGVTEAFF
many,TRBJ2-3,TRBV9,CASSPAGGSTDTQYF
few,TRBJ2-1,TRBV7-2,CASSSRVGSYNEQFF
few,TRBJ2-5,TRBV7-2,CASSLPSGLRSQETQYF
few,TRBJ1-4,TRBV30,CAWRRGEKLFF
.,TRBJ1-1,TRBV21-1,CASSKGPGAFF
many,TRBJ1-1,TRBV20-1,CSVGGKQDTEAFF
many,TRBJ2-1,TRBV24-1,CATSPLLAERNEQFF
.,TRBJ1-2,TRBV14,CTSSQMVGQDLYGYTF
.,TRBJ1-1,TRBV19,CASSIYSSMNTEAFF
many,TRBJ1-5,TRBV7-9,CASSRGTGGSNQPQHF
few,TRBJ1-4,TRBV30,CAWSAHSLGSEKLFF
few,TRBJ2-1,TRBV10-1,CASKRDRLLNEQFF
many,TRBJ1-2,TRBV12-3/TRBV12-4,CASRRQQEGYTF
.,TRBJ2-3,TRBV5-1,CASSLDPGTTDTQYF
many,TRBJ2-1,TRBV19,CASSIDSAQGINEQFF
.,TRBJ2-1,TRBV29-1,CSVRRTSGSYNEQFF
.,TRBJ1-3,TRBV7-6,CASSPRTGRPSENTIYF
many,TRBJ2-7,TRBV4-1,CASTFPFERETRSYEQYF
.,TRBJ2-7,TRBV11-3,CASSYGSGTKADEQYF
.,TRBJ2-2,TRBV12-3/TRBV12-4,CASSFTGATGELFF
once,TRBJ1-1,TRBV6-5,CASSLGGTPEAFF
once,TRBJ2-5,TRBV6-2/TRBV6-3,CASSRVHRRRGTQYF
many,TRBJ2-1,TRBV6-6,CASSYSTGPTLEQFF
few,TRBJ2-3,TRBV12-3/TRBV12-4,CASSLLIRSSSDTQYF
.,TRBJ2-7,TRBV20-1,CSARPTPGTGGREQYF
many,TRBJ1-6,TRBV19,CASSIPPAGSSYNSPLHF
few,TRBJ1-5,TRBV11-2,CASSLDTGQPQHF
.,TRBJ2-1,TRBV5-8,CASPIVNRLAADNEQFF
few,TRBJ1-1,TRBV6-5,CASSWGQNTEAFF
.,TRBJ2-7,TRBV12-5,CASGPGQPYEQYF
.,TRBJ1-3,TRBV6-5,CASCAVPTVSGNTIYF
.,TRBJ1-4,TRBV12-3/TRBV12-4,CASSFGGANEKLFF
few,TRBJ2-6,TRBV20-1,CSAPPRSTSGANVLTF
few,TRBJ2-7,TRBV18,CASSPFSYEQYF
few,TRBJ1-1,TRBV19,CASSTGQNTEAFF
many,TRBJ2-4,TRBV5-1,CASSLGQGTKNIQYF
.,TRBJ2-3,TRBV19,CASSGGLSPTDTQYF